What follows are 27 T cell receptor beta chains derived from one specimen sequenced in a study of read filtering for tumor transcriptome and immune sequencing. The library was built from about 370 ng RNA with molecular barcoded adaptors for alpha/delta and beta/gamma chains. TCRdb independently ran MiXCR on the reads; one entry per CDR3 protein. The sample records about 63,000 distinct CDR3 sequences, about 15% being singletons. Sequencing was performed on a population of CD138-negative cells sorted from bone marrow. These receptors were obtained from a donor at least 40 years old with multiple myeloma.

This clonotype was picked up many times. This sequence joins TRBV30 and TRBJ2-7; TRBD2 matches at 9 bases. With 2 bases clipped from V and 2 bases from J, the junction kept 4 bases outside the gene matches. Germline assignment: CDR1 GTSNPN and CDR2 SVGIG (reference sequence). CDR3 length: 14 amino acids. The CDR3 spells CAWSLTSGPYEQYF. The CDR3 nucleotides read TGTGCCTGGAGTCTGACTAGCGGACCCTACGAGCAGTACTTC.

The chain has TRBV12-5 and TRBJ2-1; 9 nucleotides align to TRBD2. Germline CDR1 reads LGHNT; CDR2 reads FRNRAP. The CDR3 covers 16 residues. V was pared by 2 bases and J by 4 bases, with 6 bases of the junction left unmatched. The DNA of the CDR3 is TGTGCTAGTGGTTTGTACGCGGGAGGGAATTACAATGAGCAGTTCTTC. It specifies CASGLYAGGNYNEQFF.

This clonotype came up many times. J is TRBJ2-5 and V is TRBV24-1; TRBD1 or TRBD2 may be the D gene (5 bases each). Germline V lookup: CDR1 KGHDR, CDR2 SFDVKD. The CDR3 has 12 residues. V lost 11 bases to trimming and J lost 3 bases, with 12 bases between them. In DNA form, the CDR3 reads TGTGCCATTGGACGAGGGGAAGAGACCCAGTACTTC. It translates to CAIGRGEETQYF.

This clonotype came up many times. A read error is likely, as this CDR3 ends without the conserved phenylalanine or tryptophan. The chain recombines TRBV7-2 with TRBJ2-1; 13 positions match TRBD2. Trimming took 2 bases from V and 7 from J; bases not matched to a gene: 5. The germline V gene has CDR1 SGHTA and CDR2 FQGNSA. The CDR3 runs 16 residues. The CDR3 protein is CASSLQLAGGANEQFS. The CDR3 coding sequence is TGTGCCAGCAGCTTACAACTAGCGGGAGGGGCAAATGAGCAGTTCTCC.

This clonotype was counted many times. The chain recombines TRBV5-1 with TRBJ2-5; D assignment may be TRBD1 or TRBD2 (6 bases each). The CDR3 sequence is 16 residues long. V was trimmed by 5 bases and J by 1 base, leaving 18 bases between them. Germline V gives CDR1 SGHRS, CDR2 YFSETQ. The CDR3 loop is CASRESPGASQETQYF. The CDR3 nucleotides read TGCGCCAGCAGGGAATCGCCGGGGGCCTCCCAAGAGACCCAGTACTTC.

On this clonotype itself: The junction differs from germline at one of its ends, possibly a read error. The J gene is TRBJ2-7, the V gene TRBV2; weak D call: TRBD1 (6 bases). The CDR3 loop spans 14 amino acids. The germline CDR1 and CDR2 sequences are SNHLY and FYNNEI. The CDR3 loop is CASGPDGQNYEQHF. The CDR3 DNA follows: TGTGCCAGCGGACCCGACGGACAGAACTACGAGCAGCACTTC. Filled out from reference TRBV2 and TRBJ2-7, the complete variable domain reads EPEVTQTPSHQVTQMGQEVILRCVPISNHLYFYWYRQILGQKVEFLVSFYNNEISEKSEIFDDQFSVERPDGSNFTLKIRSTKLEDSAMYFCASGPDGQNYEQHFGPGTRLTVT.

This clonotype appeared a single time. A clone one base away is much larger, so this may be a read error. This sequence joins TRBV29-1 and TRBJ2-5; 10 bases are shared with TRBD1. This CDR3 spans 15 amino acids. Germline assignment: CDR1 SQVTM and CDR2 ANQGSEA. J gave up 2 bases and V 4 bases, and 7 bases lay outside the gene matches. CDR3 nucleotide sequence: TGCAGCGTTGTACCGGGACAGGGGAGACAAGAGACCCAGTACTTC. This encodes CSVVPGQGRQETQYF.

This clonotype occurred many times. The chain carries TRBV20-1 and TRBJ2-7, with TRBD2 identical over 7 bases. Germline loops: CDR1 DFQATT, CDR2 SNEGSKA (reference sequence). Trimming removed 6 bases from V and 3 bases from J; junction bases left unmatched: 5. The CDR3 is 12 residues long. This chain's CDR3 is CSASPGGYEQYF. The CDR3 nucleotides are TGCAGTGCCAGTCCGGGGGGCTACGAGCAGTACTTC.

This clonotype was recorded many times. The chain employs TRBV7-2 and TRBJ1-4; TRBD1 matches at 7 bases. J gave up 5 bases and V 5 bases, and 8 bases lay outside the gene matches. Per the germline V gene, CDR1 is SGHTA and CDR2 is FQGNSA. The CDR3 is 15 residues long. CDR3 protein: CASSPTGAANEKLFF. CDR3 DNA sequence: TGTGCCAGCAGCCCCACAGGGGCGGCCAATGAAAAACTGTTTTTT. The whole variable domain, filled in from reference TRBV7-2 and TRBJ1-4, reads GAGVSQSPSNKVTEKGKDVELRCDPISGHTALYWYRQSLGQGLEFLIYFQGNSAPDKSGLPSDRFSAERTGGSVSTLTIQRTQQEDSAVYLCASSPTGAANEKLFFGSGTQLSVL.

This clonotype was counted a few times. The rearrangement uses TRBV21-1 and TRBJ2-3; no check of the table's D call, TRBD1, against the DNA was made. TRBV21-1 counts as a pseudogene. The CDR3 is made up of 14 amino acids. CDR3 DNA: TGTGCCAGCAGCACGAGTCGGGCGAGGGATACGCAGTATTTT. This gives the protein CASSTSRARDTQYF.

This clonotype was picked up a small number of times. This chain joins TRBV20-1 and TRBJ2-2, with D tentatively TRBD2 (5 bases). V was shortened by 1 base and J by 0 bases, with 12 bases between the two germline ends. Looked up from germline, CDR1 is DFQATT and CDR2 is SNEGSKA (reference sequence). This CDR3 is built from 16 residues. CDR3 region: CSARGRGNANTGELFF. CDR3 coding DNA: TGCAGTGCTAGAGGCCGGGGAAACGCGAACACCGGGGAGCTGTTTTTT.

About this clonotype itself: A read error may be the cause here, since a much bigger clone is one base away. The CDR3 DNA reads TGCAGTGCTAGAGACTTTATAGCGGGAGGGCCGGGAAGTGAGCAGTTCTTC. It encodes CSARDFIAGGPGSEQFF. The V gene is TRBV20-1, the J gene TRBJ2-1, with TRBD2 matching 11 bases. The CDR3 has 17 amino acids. Trimming took 0 bases from V and 9 from J; bases not matched to a gene: 13. Germline V gives CDR1 DFQATT, CDR2 SNEGSKA (reference sequence).

The CDR3 DNA reads TGTGCCAGTAGGGAGACAGCCCTAGGAAACACCATATATTTT. Translation: CASRETALGNTIYF. The chain employs TRBV19 and TRBJ1-3, with D possibly being TRBD1 (5 bases). From germline, CDR1 is LNHDA and CDR2 SQIVND (reference sequence). The CDR3 has 14 amino acids. V was shortened by 6 bases and J by 4 bases, with 13 bases between the two germline ends.

This clonotype showed up many times. The V and J genes are TRBV7-9 and TRBJ1-2, with a possible D match to TRBD1 (5 bases). CDR1 and CDR2 from the germline V gene are SEHNR and FQNEAQ (reference sequence). The CDR3 contains 13 residues. Trimming left V 1 base short and J 5 bases short, with 8 bases between. CDR3 sequence: CASSLGQSYGYTF. The CDR3 DNA reads as TGTGCCAGCAGCTTAGGACAGTCATATGGCTACACCTTC.

This clonotype was recorded many times. The chain is built from TRBV11-1 and TRBJ1-1; 8 bases are shared with TRBD1. The CDR3 has 13 residues. In germline, CDR1 is SGHAT, CDR2 FQDESV (reference sequence). Trimming removed 3 bases from V and 11 bases from J; junction bases left unmatched: 8. The DNA of the CDR3 is TGTGCCAGCAGCTTCCCAGGACAGGGAAGGGCTTTCTTT. This encodes CASSFPGQGRAFF.

This clonotype was seen repeatedly, ten times or more. The chain employs TRBV29-1 and TRBJ1-5; 7 nucleotides line up with TRBD1. Germline V gene lookup returns CDR1 SQVTM and CDR2 ANQGSEA. Trimming at V came to 6 bases and at J to 2 bases, leaving 4 bases not matched to a gene. CDR3 size: 13 residues. The CDR3 region is CSVRTGGNQPQHF. DNA for the CDR3: TGCAGCGTAAGGACAGGCGGCAATCAGCCCCAGCATTTT.

This clonotype occurred many times. The chain combines TRBV27 with TRBJ2-7; the match to TRBD2 covers 15 bases. The germline gives CDR1 MNHEY, CDR2 SMNVEV (reference sequence). The ends lost 2 bases at V and 2 bases at J; junction bases unmatched: 7. CDR3 length equals 18 residues. The CDR3 sequence is CASSLVGLAGGKAYEQYF. The CDR3 nucleotides read TGTGCCAGCAGTTTAGTGGGACTAGCGGGAGGTAAAGCCTACGAGCAGTACTTC.

On this clonotype itself: A read error may explain this, as a much larger clone is one base away. In this CDR3 the conserved last residue, phenylalanine or tryptophan, is missing, so a read error is likely. The V call is TRBV20-1, the J call TRBJ1-2; possibly TRBD1 for D (5 bases). The CDR3 spans 15 residues. The germline gives CDR1 DFQATT, CDR2 SNEGSKA (reference sequence). Trimming removed 3 bases at V and 1 base at J, with 15 bases between. The CDR3 protein is CSASAHGANNYGYTL. The CDR3, as DNA: TGCAGTGCTAGCGCCCACGGGGCGAATAACTATGGCTACACCCTC.

There are many counts of this clonotype. The genes are TRBV6-6 and TRBJ1-4; 8 bases map to TRBD1. V lost 0 bases, J lost 7 bases, and 7 bases stayed unmatched. CDR3 size: 16 residues. Germline assignment: CDR1 MNHNY and CDR2 SVGAGI (reference sequence). The CDR3 DNA is TGTGCCAGCAGTTACTCGTTGGCAGGGGGCAGTGAAAAACTGTTTTTT. Translated: CASSYSLAGGSEKLFF.

This clonotype was picked up many times. This sequence joins TRBV11-2 and TRBJ2-7, with unresolved D. The germline CDR1 and CDR2 sequences are SGHAT and FQNNGV. The V end was cut by 5 bases, the J end by 6 bases, with 11 bases between. This CDR3 is built from 12 residues. The CDR3 reads CASSPGESEQYF. The CDR3 DNA is TGTGCCAGCAGCCCTGGAGAGAGCGAGCAGTACTTC. The variable domain in full, with the rest retrieved from reference TRBV11-2 and TRBJ2-7, is EAGVAQSPRYKIIEKRQSVAFWCNPISGHATLYWYQQILGQGPKLLIQFQNNGVVDDSQLPKDRFSAERLKGVDSTLKIQPAKLEDSAVYLCASSPGESEQYFGPGTRLTVT.

The table lists this clonotype with many counts. The V call is TRBV10-3, the J call TRBJ1-1; possibly TRBD1 for D (6 bases). Germline V gene sequence: CDR1 ENHRY, CDR2 SYGVKD. Trimming left V 0 bases short and J 4 bases short, with 12 bases between. The CDR3 is 15 residues long. The CDR3 here is CAISESAGVPTEAFF. In DNA form, the CDR3 reads TGTGCCATCAGTGAGTCGGCAGGGGTGCCCACTGAAGCTTTCTTT.

This clonotype appeared a single time. Because the CDR3 is missing its conserved closing phenylalanine or tryptophan, this is likely a read error. Because the CDR3's place on the DNA is in doubt, the DNA is left out and the CDR3 is given as listed by TCRdb. The chain carries TRBV6-6 and TRBJ1-5; TRBD1, the D gene given by the table, was not confirmed from the DNA. The CDR3 is made up of 13 amino acids, end residues included. Germline assignment: CDR1 MNHNY and CDR2 SVGAGI (reference sequence). CDR3 sequence reads: CASSYDSYQPQHS.

This clonotype was counted at least ten times. The CDR3 coding sequence is TGTGCCATCAGTGATAGCGGGAGGGCCCGCGATGAGCAGTTCTTC. Translated, it gives CAISDSGRARDEQFF. This chain connects TRBV10-3 to TRBJ2-1, with TRBD2 identical over 11 bases. This CDR3 is built from 15 residues. CDR1 is ENHRY and CDR2 is SYGVKD in the germline V gene. J lost 8 bases, V lost 3 bases, and 6 bases had no gene match.

In this sample, this clonotype turned up many times. The chain combines TRBV3-1 with TRBJ2-1; D unclear. CDR1 and CDR2 (germline): LGHDT, YNNKEL (reference sequence). Deletions cut 4 bases from V and 12 bases from J, with 13 bases between. CDR3 length: 12 amino acids. Here the CDR3 DNA reads TGTGCCAGCAGCCTGTCAAGGAGTGGGCAGTTCTTC. Its protein product is CASSLSRSGQFF.

Ten or more counts support this clonotype. The rearrangement links TRBV7-3 to TRBJ1-1; D might be TRBD1 (5 bases). The CDR3 spans 14 residues. Germline V gene data show CDR1 as SGHTA and CDR2 as FQGTGA. The V end was cut by 5 bases, the J end by 0 bases, with 10 bases between. The CDR3 loop reads CASSADRVNTEAFF. The CDR3 DNA is TGTGCCAGCAGCGCCGACAGAGTGAACACTGAAGCTTTCTTT.

The rearrangement links TRBV20-1 to TRBJ2-3; 9 bases match TRBD1. The CDR3 extends over 13 amino acids. V shed 5 bases, J shed 5 bases, and the junction held 5 bases outside the gene matches. Germline V gene lookup returns CDR1 DFQATT and CDR2 SNEGSKA (reference sequence). The CDR3 protein is CSAGGQGKDTQYF. CDR3 nucleotides: TGCAGTGCTGGAGGACAGGGGAAAGATACGCAGTATTTT.

This CDR3 is CASSFTSGTYNEQFF. CDR3 nucleotide sequence: TGCGCCAGCAGCTTCACTAGCGGGACCTACAATGAGCAGTTCTTC. The V and J genes are TRBV5-1 and TRBJ2-1, with TRBD2 matching over 10 bases. Per the germline V gene, CDR1 is SGHRS and CDR2 is YFSETQ. CDR3 length equals 15 residues. V lost 2 bases, J lost 2 bases, and 1 base stayed unmatched.